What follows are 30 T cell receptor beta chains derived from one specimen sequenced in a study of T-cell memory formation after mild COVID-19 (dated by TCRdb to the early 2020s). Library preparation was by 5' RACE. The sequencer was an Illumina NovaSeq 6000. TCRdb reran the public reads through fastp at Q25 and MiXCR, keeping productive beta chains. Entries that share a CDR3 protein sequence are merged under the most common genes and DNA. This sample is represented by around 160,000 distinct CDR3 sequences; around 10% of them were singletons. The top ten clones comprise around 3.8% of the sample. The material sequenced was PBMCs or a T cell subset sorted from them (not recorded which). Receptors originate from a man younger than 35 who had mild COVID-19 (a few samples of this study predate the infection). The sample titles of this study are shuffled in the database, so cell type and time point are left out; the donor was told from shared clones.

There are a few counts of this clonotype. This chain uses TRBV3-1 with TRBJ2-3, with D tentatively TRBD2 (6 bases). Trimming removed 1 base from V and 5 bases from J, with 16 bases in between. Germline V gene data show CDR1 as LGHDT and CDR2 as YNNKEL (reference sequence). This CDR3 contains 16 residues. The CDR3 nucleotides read TGTGCCAGCAGCCAAGGAGGTGCGGGACGGCGAGATACGCAGTATTTT. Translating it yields CASSQGGAGRRDTQYF.

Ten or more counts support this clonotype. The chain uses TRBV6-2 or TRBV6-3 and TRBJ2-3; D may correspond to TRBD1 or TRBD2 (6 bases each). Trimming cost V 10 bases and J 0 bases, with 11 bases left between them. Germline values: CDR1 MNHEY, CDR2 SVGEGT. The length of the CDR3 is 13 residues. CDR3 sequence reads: CATRRGSTDTQYF. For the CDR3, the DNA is TGTGCCACCAGGAGGGGGAGCACAGATACGCAGTATTTT.

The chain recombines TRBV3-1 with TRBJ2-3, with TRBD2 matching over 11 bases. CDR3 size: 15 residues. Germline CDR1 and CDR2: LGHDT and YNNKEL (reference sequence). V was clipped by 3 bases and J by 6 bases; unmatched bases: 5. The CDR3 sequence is CASSHSGGASDTQYF. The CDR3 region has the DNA TGTGCCAGCAGCCATAGCGGGGGGGCTAGCGATACGCAGTATTTT.

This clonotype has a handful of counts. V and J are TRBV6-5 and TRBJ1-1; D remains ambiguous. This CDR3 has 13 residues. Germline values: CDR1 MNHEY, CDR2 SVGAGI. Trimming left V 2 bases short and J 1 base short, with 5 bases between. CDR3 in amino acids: CASSYAENTEAFF. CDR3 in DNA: TGTGCCAGCAGTTACGCAGAGAACACTGAAGCTTTCTTT.

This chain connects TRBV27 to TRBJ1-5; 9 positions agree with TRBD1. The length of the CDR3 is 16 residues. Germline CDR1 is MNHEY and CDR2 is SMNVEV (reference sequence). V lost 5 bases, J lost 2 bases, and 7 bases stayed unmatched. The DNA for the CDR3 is TGTGCCAGCAGTGCGACAGGGGGGTACGGCAATCAGCCCCAGCATTTT. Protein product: CASSATGGYGNQPQHF.

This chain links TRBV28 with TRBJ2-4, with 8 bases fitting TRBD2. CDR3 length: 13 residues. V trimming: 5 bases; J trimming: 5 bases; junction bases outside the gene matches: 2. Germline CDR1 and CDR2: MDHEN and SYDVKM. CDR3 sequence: CASSSGRENIQYF. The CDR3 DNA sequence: TGTGCCAGCAGTAGCGGGAGAGAAAACATTCAGTACTTC.

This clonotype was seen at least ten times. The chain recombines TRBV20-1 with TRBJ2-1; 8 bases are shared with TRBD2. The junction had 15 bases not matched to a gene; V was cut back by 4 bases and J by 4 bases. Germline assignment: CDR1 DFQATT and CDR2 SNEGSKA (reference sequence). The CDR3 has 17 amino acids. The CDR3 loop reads CSATQVRGGPGYNEQFF. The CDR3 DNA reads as TGCAGTGCTACCCAAGTGCGCGGGGGGCCCGGATACAATGAGCAGTTCTTC.

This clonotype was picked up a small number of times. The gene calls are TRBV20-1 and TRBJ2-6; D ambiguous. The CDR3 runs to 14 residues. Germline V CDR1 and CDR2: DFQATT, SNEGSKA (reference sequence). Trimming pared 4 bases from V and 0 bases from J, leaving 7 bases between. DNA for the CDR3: TGCAGTGCTATAGAAAGCTCTGGGGCCAACGTCCTGACTTTC. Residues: CSAIESSGANVLTF.

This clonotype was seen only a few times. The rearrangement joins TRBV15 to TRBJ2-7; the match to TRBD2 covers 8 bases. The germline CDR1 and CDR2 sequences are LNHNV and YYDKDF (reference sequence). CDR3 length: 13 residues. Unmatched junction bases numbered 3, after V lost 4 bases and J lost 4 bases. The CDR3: CATSIQREYEQYV. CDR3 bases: TGTGCCACCAGCATACAGCGGGAGTACGAGCAGTACGTC.

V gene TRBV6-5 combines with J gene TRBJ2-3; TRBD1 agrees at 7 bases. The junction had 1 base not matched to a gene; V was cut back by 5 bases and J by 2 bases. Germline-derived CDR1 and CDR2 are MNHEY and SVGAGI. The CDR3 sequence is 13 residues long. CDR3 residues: CASSDRVTDTQYF. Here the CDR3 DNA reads TGTGCCAGCAGTGACAGGGTCACAGATACGCAGTATTTT.

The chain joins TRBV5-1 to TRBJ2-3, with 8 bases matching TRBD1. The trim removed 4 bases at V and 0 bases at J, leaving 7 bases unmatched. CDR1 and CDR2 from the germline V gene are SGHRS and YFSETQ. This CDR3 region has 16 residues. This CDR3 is CASSLRTGTSTDTQYF. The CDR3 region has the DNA TGCGCCAGCAGCCTAAGGACAGGGACTAGCACAGATACGCAGTATTTT.

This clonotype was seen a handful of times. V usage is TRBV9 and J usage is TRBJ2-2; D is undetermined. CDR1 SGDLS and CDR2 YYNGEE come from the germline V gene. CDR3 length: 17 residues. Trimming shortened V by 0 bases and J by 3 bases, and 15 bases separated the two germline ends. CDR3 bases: TGTGCCAGCAGCGTAGAGATCGGCTTATCGTACACCGGGGAGCTGTTTTTT. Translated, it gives CASSVEIGLSYTGELFF.

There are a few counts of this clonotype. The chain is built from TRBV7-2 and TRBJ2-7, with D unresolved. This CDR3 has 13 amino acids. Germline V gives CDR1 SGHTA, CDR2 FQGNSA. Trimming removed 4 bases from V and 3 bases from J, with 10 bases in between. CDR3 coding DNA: TGTGCCAGCAGCTCACAAGACTTCTACGAGCAGTACTTC. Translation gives CASSSQDFYEQYF.

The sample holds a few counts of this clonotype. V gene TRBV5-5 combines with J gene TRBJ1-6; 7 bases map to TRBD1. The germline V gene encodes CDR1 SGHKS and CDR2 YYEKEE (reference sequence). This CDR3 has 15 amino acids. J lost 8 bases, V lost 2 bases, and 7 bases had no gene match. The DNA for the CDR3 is TGTGCCAGCAGCTTTACAGGGGCGTTCGATTCACCCCTCCACTTT. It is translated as CASSFTGAFDSPLHF.

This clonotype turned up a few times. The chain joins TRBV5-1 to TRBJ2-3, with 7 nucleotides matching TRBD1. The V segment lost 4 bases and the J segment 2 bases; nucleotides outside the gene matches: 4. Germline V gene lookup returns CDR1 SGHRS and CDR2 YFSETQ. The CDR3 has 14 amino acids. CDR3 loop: CASSIQGYTDTQYF. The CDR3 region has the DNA TGCGCCAGCAGCATACAGGGGTACACAGATACGCAGTATTTT.

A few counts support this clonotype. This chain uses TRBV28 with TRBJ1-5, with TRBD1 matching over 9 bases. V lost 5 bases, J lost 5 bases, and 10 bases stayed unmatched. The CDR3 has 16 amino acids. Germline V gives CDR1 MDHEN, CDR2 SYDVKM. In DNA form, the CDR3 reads TGTGCCAGCAGTGCCTCCGGGACAGGGATGCATCAGCCCCAGCATTTT. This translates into CASSASGTGMHQPQHF.

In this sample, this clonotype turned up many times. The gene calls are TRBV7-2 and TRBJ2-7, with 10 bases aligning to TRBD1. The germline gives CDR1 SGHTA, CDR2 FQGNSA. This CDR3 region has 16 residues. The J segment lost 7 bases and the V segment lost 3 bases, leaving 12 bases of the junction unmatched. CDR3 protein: CASSFAKGQGSGEQYF. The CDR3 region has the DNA TGTGCCAGCAGCTTCGCGAAGGGACAGGGGTCTGGAGAGCAGTACTTC.

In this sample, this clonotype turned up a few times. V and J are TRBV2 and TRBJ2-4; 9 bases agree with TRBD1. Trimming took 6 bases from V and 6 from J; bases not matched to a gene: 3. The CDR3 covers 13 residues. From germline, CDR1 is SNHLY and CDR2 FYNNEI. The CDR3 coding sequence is TGTGCCAGCAGGACAGGGGGGGTAAACATTCAGTACTTC. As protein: CASRTGGVNIQYF.

The CDR3 sequence is CASSPQWGPDTEAFF. The CDR3 DNA reads as TGTGCCAGCAGCCCCCAATGGGGGCCTGACACTGAAGCTTTCTTT. The rearrangement links TRBV7-2 to TRBJ1-1; possible D gene TRBD1, 6 bases. Looked up from germline, CDR1 is SGHTA and CDR2 is FQGNSA. The CDR3 sequence is 15 residues long. V was clipped by 5 bases and J by 3 bases, with 16 bases between them.

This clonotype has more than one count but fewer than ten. The CDR3 DNA sequence: TGTGCCAGCAGCTTACAGGGCCCACCTGGTGGGACCCAGTACTTC. This translates into CASSLQGPPGGTQYF. The chain has TRBV7-2 and TRBJ2-5; TRBD1 is a possible D gene (5 bases). Germline CDR1 SGHTA, CDR2 FQGNSA. V lost 2 bases and J 7 bases, leaving 17 bases between the germline ends. The CDR3 runs to 15 residues.

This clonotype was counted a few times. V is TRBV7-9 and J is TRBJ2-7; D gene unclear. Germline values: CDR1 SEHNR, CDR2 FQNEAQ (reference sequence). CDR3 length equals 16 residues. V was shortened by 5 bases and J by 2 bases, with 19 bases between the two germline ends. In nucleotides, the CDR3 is TGTGCCAGCAGCCGCGTCCCGGCAGGCAGCACCTACGAGCAGTACTTC. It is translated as CASSRVPAGSTYEQYF.

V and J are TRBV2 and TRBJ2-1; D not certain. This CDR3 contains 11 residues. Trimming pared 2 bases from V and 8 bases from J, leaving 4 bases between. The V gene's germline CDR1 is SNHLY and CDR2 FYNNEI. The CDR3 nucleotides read TGTGCCAGCAGTGAACTGGATGAGCAGTTCTTC. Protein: CASSELDEQFF.

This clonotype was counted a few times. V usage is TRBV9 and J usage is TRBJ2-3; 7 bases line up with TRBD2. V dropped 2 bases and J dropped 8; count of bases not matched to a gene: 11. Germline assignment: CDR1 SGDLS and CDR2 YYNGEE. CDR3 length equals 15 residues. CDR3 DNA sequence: TGTGCCAGCAGCGTTCGCGGGGGTTCAGTTGGTACGCAGTATTTT. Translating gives CASSVRGGSVGTQYF.

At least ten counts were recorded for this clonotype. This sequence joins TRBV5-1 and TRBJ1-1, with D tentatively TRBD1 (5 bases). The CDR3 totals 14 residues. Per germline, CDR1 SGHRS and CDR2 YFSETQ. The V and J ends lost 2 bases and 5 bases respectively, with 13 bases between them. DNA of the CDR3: TGCGCCAGCAGCTTTCAGGGTGCAGGGACTGAAGCTTTCTTT. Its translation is CASSFQGAGTEAFF.

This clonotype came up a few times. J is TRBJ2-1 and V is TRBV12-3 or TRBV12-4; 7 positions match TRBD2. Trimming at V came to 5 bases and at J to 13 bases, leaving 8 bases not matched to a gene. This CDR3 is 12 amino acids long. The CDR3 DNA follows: TGTGCCAGCAGTCCTAGGAGGGAGGGACAGTTCTTC. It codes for CASSPRREGQFF.

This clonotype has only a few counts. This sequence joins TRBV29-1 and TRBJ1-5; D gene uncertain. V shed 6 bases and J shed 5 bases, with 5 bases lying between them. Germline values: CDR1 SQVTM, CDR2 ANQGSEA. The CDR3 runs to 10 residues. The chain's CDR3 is CSVGDQPQHF. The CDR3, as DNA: TGCAGCGTAGGAGATCAGCCCCAGCATTTT.

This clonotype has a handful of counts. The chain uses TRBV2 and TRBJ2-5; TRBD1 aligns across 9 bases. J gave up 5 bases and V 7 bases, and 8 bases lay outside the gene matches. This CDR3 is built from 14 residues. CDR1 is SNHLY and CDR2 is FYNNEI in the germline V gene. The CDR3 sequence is CASNNRGQSETQYF. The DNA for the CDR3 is TGTGCCAGCAATAACAGGGGGCAGAGTGAGACCCAGTACTTC. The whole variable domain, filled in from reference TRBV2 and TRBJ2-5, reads EPEVTQTPSHQVTQMGQEVILRCVPISNHLYFYWYRQILGQKVEFLVSFYNNEISEKSEIFDDQFSVERPDGSNFTLKIRSTKLEDSAMYFCASNNRGQSETQYFGPGTRLLVL.

CDR3 DNA: TGTGCCAGCAGGTTAGCGGGCGCCACCTCCTACGAGCAGTACGTC. Translation: CASRLAGATSYEQYV. The chain is built from TRBV6-2 or TRBV6-3 and TRBJ2-7, with 7 nucleotides matching TRBD2. Germline V gene data show CDR1 as MNHEY and CDR2 as SVGEGT. Trimming removed 6 bases from V and 0 bases from J; junction bases left unmatched: 8. CDR3 length: 15 residues.

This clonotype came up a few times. CDR3 DNA sequence: TGTGCCAGCGGGGGAAACTCTGGGGCCAACGTCCTGACTTTC. Protein sequence: CASGGNSGANVLTF. V usage is TRBV28 and J usage is TRBJ2-6; possibly TRBD1 or TRBD2 for D (5 bases each). V was trimmed by 8 bases and J by 0 bases, leaving 8 bases between them. The CDR3 has 14 residues. Germline CDR1 reads MDHEN; CDR2 reads SYDVKM.

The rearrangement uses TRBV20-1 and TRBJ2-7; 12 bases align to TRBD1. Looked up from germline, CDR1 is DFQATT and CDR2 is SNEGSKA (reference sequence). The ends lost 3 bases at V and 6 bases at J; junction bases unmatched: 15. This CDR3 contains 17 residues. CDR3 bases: TGCAGTGCTAGCAATCCGACCGCCGGGACAGGGGGCCTCGAGCAGTACTTC. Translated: CSASNPTAGTGGLEQYF.